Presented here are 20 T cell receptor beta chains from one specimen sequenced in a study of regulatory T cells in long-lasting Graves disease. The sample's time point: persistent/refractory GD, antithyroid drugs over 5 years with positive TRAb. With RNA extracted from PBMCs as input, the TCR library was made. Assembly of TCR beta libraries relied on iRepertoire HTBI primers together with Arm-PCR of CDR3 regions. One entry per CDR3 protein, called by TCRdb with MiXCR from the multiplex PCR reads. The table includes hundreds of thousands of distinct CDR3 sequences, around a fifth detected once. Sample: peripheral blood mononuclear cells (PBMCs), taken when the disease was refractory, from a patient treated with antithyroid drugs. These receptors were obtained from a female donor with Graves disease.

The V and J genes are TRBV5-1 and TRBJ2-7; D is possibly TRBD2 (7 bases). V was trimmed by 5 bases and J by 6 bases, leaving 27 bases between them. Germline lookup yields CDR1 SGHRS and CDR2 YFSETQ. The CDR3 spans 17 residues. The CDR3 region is CASRGGLATALLGEQYF. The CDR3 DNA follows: TGCGCCAGCAGGGGGGGGCTAGCAACGGCTCTTTTGGGCGAGCAGTACTTC.

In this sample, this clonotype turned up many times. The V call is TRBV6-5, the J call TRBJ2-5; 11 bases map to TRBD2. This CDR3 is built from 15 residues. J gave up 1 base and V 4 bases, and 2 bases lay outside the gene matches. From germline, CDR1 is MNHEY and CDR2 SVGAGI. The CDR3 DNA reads TGTGCCAGCAGTTCTAGCGGGGGGTTCCAAGAGACCCAGTACTTC. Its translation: CASSSSGGFQETQYF.

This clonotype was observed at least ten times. CDR3 sequence reads: CSVEVGFTEAFF. The DNA for the CDR3 is TGCAGCGTTGAAGTGGGATTCACTGAAGCTTTCTTT. The V gene is TRBV29-1, the J gene TRBJ1-1; no reliable D call. This CDR3 has 12 amino acids. V lost 1 base to trimming and J lost 4 bases, with 7 bases between them. Germline V gene data show CDR1 as SQVTM and CDR2 as ANQGSEA.

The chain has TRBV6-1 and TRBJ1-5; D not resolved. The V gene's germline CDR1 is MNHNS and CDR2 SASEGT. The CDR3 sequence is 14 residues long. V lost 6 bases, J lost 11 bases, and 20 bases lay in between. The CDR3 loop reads CASSLRESIQSQHF. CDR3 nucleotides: TGTGCCAGCAGCCTCCGGGAGAGCATCCAGTCCCAGCATTTT.

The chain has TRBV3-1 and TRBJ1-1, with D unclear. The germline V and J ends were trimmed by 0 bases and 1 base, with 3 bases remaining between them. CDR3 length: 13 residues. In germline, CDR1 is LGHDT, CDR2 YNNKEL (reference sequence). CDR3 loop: CASSQEQNTEAFF. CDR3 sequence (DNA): TGTGCCAGCAGCCAAGAACAGAACACTGAAGCTTTCTTT. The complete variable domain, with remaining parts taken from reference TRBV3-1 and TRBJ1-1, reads DTAVSQTPKYLVTQMGNDKSIKCEQNLGHDTMYWYKQDSKKFLKIMFSYNNKELIINETVPNRFSPKSPDKAHLNLHINSLELGDSAVYFCASSQEQNTEAFFGQGTRLTVV.

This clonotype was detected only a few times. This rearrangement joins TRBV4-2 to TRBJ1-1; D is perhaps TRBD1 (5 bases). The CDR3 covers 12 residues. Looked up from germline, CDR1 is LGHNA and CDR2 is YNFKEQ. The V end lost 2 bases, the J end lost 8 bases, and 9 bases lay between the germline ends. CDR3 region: CASSQYAGEAFF. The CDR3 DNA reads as TGTGCCAGCAGCCAATATGCAGGGGAAGCTTTCTTT.

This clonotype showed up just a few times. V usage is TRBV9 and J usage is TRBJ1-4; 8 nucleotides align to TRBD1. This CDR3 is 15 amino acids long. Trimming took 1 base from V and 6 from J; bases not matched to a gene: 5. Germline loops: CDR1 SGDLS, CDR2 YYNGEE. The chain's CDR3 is CASSVTLDRDEKLFF. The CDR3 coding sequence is TGTGCCAGCAGCGTAACCCTGGACAGGGATGAAAAACTGTTTTTT.

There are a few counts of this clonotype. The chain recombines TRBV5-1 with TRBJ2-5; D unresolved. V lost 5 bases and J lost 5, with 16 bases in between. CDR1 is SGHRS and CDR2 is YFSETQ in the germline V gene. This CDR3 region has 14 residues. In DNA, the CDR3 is TGCGCCAGCAGGTTGAGGTGGACGAGCGAGACCCAGTACTTC. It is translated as CASRLRWTSETQYF.

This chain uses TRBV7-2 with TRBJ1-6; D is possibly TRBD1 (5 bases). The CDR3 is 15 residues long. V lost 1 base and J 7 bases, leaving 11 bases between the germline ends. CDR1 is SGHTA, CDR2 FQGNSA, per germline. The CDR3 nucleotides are TGTGCCAGCAGCTTAGAGGCAGGGAGCAATTCACCCCTCCACTTT. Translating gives CASSLEAGSNSPLHF. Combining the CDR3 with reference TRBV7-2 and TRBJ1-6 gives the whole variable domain GAGVSQSPSNKVTEKGKDVELRCDPISGHTALYWYRQSLGQGLEFLIYFQGNSAPDKSGLPSDRFSAERTGGSVSTLTIQRTQQEDSAVYLCASSLEAGSNSPLHFGNGTRLTVT.

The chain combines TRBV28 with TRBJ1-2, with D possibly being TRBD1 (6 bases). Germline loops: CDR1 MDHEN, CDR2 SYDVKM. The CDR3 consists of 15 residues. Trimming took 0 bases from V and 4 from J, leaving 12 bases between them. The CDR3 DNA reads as TGTGCCAGCAGTTTATGGCCAGGGGATGGCTATGGCTACACCTTC. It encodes CASSLWPGDGYGYTF.

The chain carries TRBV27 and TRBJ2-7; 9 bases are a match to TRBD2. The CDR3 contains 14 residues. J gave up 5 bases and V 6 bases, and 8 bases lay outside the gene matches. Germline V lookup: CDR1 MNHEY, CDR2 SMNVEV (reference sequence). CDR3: CASSLGAGGNEQYF. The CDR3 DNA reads TGTGCCAGCAGCCTCGGAGCGGGAGGAAACGAGCAGTACTTC.

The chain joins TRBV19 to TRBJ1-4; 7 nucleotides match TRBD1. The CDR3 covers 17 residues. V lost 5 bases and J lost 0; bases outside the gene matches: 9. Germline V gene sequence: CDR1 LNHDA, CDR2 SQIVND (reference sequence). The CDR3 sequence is CASSAPGQPSTNEKLFF. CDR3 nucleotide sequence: TGTGCCAGTAGTGCGCCGGGACAGCCGTCAACTAATGAAAAACTGTTTTTT. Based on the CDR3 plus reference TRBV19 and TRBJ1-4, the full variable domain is DGGITQSPKYLFRKEGQNVTLSCEQNLNHDAMYWYRQDPGQGLRLIYYSQIVNDFQKGDIAEGYSVSREKKESFPLTVTSAQKNPTAFYLCASSAPGQPSTNEKLFFGSGTQLSVL.

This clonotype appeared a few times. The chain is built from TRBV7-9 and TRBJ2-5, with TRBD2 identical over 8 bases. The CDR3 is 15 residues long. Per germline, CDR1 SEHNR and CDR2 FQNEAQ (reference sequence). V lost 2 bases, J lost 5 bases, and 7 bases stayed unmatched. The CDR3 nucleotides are TGTGCCAGCAGCTTACTAAGCGGGGGAACGGAGACCCAGTACTTC. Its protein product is CASSLLSGGTETQYF.

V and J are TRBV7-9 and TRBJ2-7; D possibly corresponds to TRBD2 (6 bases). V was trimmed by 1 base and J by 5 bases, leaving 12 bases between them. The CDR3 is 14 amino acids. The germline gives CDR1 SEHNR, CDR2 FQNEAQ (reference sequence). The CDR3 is CASSLGGDFHEQYF. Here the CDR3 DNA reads TGTGCCAGCAGCTTAGGAGGGGACTTCCACGAGCAGTACTTC.

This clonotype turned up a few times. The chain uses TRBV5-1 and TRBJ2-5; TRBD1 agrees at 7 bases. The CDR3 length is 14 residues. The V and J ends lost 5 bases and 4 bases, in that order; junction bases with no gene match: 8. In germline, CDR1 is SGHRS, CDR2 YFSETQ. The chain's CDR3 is CASSFQGVRETQYF. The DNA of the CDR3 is TGCGCCAGCAGTTTCCAGGGGGTAAGAGAGACCCAGTACTTC.

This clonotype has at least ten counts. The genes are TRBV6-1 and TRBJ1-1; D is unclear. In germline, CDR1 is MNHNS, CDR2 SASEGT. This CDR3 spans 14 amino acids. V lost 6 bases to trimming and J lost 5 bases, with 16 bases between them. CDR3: CASSPLEMVTEAFF. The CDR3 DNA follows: TGTGCCAGCAGCCCCTTGGAAATGGTGACTGAAGCTTTCTTT.

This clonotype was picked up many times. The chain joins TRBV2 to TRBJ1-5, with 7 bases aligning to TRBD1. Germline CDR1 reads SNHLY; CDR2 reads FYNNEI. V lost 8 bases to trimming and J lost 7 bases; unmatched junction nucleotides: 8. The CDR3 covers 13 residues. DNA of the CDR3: TGTGCCAGCGGACCCATAGGGGGCCAGCCCCAGCATTTT. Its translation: CASGPIGGQPQHF.

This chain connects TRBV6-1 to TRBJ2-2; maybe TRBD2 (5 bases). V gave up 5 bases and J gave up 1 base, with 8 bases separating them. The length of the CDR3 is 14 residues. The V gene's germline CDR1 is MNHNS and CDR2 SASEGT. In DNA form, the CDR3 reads TGTGCCAGCAGTCGGGGAGTGAACACCGGGGAGCTGTTTTTT. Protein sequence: CASSRGVNTGELFF.

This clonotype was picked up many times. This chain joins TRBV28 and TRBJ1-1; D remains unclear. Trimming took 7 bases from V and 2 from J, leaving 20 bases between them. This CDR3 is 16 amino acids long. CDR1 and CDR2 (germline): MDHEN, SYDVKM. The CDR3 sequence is CASTLYGGQPNTEAFF. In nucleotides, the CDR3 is TGTGCCAGCACTCTTTATGGCGGGCAGCCAAACACTGAAGCTTTCTTT.

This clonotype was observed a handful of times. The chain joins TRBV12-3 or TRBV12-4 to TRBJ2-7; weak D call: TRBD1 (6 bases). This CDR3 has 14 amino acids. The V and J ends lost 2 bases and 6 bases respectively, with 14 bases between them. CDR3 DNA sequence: TGTGCCAGCAGTTTACCCCCGGGACACTCCGAGCAGTACTTC. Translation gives CASSLPPGHSEQYF.